One T cell receptor beta chain is described in this entry. The data belong to a study of shared clonotypes between healthy human individuals. Whole-study context: Researchers assigned three CD4 naive, three CD4 memory, two CD8 naive and one CD8 memory plate to each donor.

Replicate sorted-subset PCRs were loaded with about 0.2 ug DNA, 31,000 or so T cell genomes. The protocol was immunoSEQ multiplex PCR, while the TCRdb copy is restricted to in-frame clones and leaves out a portion. The profile shows under 1 million clones, 90% to 98% of them singletons. Naive CD8 cells lacked CD45RO and underwent positive selection for CCR7, leaving out terminally differentiated effector memory CD45RA+ cells. Trimming at V came to 8 bases and at J to 4 bases, leaving 17 bases not matched to a gene. Germline CDR1 SGHVS, CDR2 FQNEAQ. The CDR3 runs 17 residues. The chain recombines TRBV7-8 with TRBJ2-5; TRBD2 matches 9 bases. This receptor was identified in a man aged 25 to 40 in good health. Sequenced input: naive CD8+ T cells sorted from blood. The CDR3 region has the DNA TGTGCCAGCGCATACCCGGGGATAGCGGGGGAGCGAGAGACCCAGTACTTC. This sequence encodes CASAYPGIAGERETQYF.